The TCR beta chain under discussion was sequenced for a study of CD8+CD57+ T cells in acquired aplastic anemia. CD8+CD57+ cell expansion had been shown by flow cytometry in patients chosen for sequencing. CDR3 and TCR beta VDJ profiling relied on genomic DNA as the template. TCRdb passed the reads through MiXCR, listing each CDR3 protein once. The sample holds under 500,000 distinct CDR3 sequences, around a third seen once. The CDR3 sequence is 16 residues long. Trimming left V 7 bases short and J 5 bases short, with 27 bases between. Per the germline V gene, CDR1 is SQVTM and CDR2 is ANQGSEA. The clonotype originates from a human donor with aplastic anemia. Source material: sorted CD4+, CD8+, or CD8+CD57+ T cells (not recorded which) from PBMCs. The chain employs TRBV29-1 and TRBJ2-7; D possibly matches TRBD1 or TRBD2 (6 bases each). DNA of the CDR3: TGCAGCGCAACCGGGACATATAACACCGGGGAGGACGAGCAGTACTTC. This gives the protein CSATGTYNTGEDEQYF.